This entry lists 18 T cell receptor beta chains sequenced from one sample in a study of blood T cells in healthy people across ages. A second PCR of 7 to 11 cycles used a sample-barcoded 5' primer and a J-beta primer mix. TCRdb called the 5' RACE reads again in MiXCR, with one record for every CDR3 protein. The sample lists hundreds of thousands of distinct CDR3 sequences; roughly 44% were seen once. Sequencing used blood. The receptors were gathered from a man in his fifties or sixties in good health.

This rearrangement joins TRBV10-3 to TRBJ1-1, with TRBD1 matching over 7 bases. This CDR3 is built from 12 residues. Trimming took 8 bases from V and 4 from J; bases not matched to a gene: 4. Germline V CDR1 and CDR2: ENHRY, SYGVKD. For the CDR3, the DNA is TGTGCCATCCGAGCAGGGGGCACTGAAGCTTTCTTT. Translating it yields CAIRAGGTEAFF.

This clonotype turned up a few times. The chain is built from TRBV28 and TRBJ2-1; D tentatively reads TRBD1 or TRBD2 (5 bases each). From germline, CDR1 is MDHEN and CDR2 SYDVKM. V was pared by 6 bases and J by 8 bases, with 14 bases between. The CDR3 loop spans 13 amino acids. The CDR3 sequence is CASRPGPPHEQFF. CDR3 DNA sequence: TGTGCCAGCAGGCCGGGGCCCCCCCATGAGCAGTTCTTC.

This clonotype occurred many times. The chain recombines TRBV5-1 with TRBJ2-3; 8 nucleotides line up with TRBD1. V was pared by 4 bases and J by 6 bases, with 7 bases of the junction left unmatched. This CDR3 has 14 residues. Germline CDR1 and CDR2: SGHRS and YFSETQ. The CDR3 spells CASSTGQGADTQYF. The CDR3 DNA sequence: TGCGCCAGCAGCACAGGACAGGGCGCCGATACGCAGTATTTT.

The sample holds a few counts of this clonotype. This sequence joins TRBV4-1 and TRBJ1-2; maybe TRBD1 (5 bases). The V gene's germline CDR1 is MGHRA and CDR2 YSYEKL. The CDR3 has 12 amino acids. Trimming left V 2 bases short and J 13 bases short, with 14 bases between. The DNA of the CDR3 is TGCGCCAGCAGCCAACCTCCAGGGAGTATCACCTTC. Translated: CASSQPPGSITF.

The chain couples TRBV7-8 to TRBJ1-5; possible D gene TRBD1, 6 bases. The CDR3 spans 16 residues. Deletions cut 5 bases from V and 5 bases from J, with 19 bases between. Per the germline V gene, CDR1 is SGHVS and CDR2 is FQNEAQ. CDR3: CASSPPGAQVHQPQHF. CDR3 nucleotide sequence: TGTGCCAGCAGCCCCCCAGGGGCTCAGGTCCATCAGCCCCAGCATTTT.

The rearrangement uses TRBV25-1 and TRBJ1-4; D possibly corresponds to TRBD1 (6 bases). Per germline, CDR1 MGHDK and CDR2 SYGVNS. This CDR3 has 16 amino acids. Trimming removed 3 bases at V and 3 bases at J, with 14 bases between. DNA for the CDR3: TGTGCCAGCAGTGAGGTTACAGAGGGGGCTAATGAAAAACTGTTTTTT. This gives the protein CASSEVTEGANEKLFF.

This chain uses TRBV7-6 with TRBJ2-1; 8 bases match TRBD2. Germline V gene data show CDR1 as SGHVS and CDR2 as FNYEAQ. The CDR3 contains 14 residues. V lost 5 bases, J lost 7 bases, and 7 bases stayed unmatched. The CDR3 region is CASSDPGTRNEQFF. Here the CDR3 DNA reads TGTGCCAGCAGCGACCCCGGGACTAGGAATGAGCAGTTCTTC.

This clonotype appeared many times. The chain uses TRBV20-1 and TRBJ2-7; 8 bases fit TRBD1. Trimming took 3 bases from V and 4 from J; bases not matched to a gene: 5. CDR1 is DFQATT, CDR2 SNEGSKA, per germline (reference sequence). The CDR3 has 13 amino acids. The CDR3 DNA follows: TGCAGTGCTAGGGAGACAGGGGTATACGAGCAGTACTTC. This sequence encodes CSARETGVYEQYF.

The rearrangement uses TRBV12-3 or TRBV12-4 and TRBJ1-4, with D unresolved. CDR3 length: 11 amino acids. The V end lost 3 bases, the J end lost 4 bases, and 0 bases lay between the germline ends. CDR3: CASSFNEKLFF. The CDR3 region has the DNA TGTGCCAGCAGTTTTAATGAAAAACTGTTTTTT.

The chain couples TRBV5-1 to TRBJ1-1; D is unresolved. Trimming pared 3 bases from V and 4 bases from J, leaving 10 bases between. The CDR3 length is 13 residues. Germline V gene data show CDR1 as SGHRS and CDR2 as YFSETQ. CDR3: CASSSDIGTEAFF. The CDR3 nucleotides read TGCGCCAGCAGCTCCGACATCGGCACTGAAGCTTTCTTT.

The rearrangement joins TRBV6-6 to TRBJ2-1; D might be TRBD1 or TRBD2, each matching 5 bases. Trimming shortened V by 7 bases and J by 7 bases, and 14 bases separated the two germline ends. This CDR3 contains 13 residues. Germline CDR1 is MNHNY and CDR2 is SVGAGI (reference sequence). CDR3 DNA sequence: TGTGCCAGCAAGAGGGGCCAGGAGAATGAGCAGTTCTTC. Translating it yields CASKRGQENEQFF.

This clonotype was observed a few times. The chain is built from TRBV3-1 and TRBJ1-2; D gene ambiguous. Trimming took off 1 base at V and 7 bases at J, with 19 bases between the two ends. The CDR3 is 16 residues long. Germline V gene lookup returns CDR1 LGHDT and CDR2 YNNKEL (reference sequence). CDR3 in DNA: TGTGCCAGCAGCCAAGTCGAGCGGGAGGGTGTGGCTGGCTACACCTTC. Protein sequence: CASSQVEREGVAGYTF.

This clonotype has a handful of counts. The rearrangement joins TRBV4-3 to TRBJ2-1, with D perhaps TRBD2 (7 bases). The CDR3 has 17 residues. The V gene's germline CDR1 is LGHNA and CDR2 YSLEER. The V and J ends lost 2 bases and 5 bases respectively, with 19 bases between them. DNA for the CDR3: TGCGCCAGCAGCCAATGGCAAGGGGGGGCAATAAACAATGAGCAGTTCTTC. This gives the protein CASSQWQGGAINNEQFF.

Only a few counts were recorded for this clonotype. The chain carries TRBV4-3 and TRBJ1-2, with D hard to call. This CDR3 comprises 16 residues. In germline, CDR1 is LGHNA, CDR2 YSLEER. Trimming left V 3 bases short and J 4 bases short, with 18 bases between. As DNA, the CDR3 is TGCGCCAGCAGCCAGTTAACCGGGCAGGCCGGCTATGGCTACACCTTC. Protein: CASSQLTGQAGYGYTF.

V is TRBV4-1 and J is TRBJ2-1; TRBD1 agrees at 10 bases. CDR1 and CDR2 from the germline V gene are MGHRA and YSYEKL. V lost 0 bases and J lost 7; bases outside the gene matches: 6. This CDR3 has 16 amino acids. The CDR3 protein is CASSQDLGQGRNEQFF. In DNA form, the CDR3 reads TGCGCCAGCAGCCAAGATCTGGGACAGGGGAGGAATGAGCAGTTCTTC.

In DNA form, the CDR3 reads TGTGCCAGCAGCTTAATAGCGGGGGGCGGGATGGATGAGCAGTTCTTC. Translating it yields CASSLIAGGGMDEQFF. The chain joins TRBV7-9 to TRBJ2-1; 10 bases fit TRBD2. The CDR3 runs 16 residues. Germline V gives CDR1 SEHNR, CDR2 FQNEAQ (reference sequence). Germline trimming cut 2 bases from V and 8 bases from J; bases unmatched to any gene: 9. Variable domain in full (rest from reference TRBV7-9 and TRBJ2-1): DTGVSQNPRHKITKRGQNVTFRCDPISEHNRLYWYRQTLGQGPEFLTYFQNEAQLEKSRLLSDRFSAERPKGSFSTLEIQRTEQGDSAMYLCASSLIAGGGMDEQFFGPGTRLTVL.

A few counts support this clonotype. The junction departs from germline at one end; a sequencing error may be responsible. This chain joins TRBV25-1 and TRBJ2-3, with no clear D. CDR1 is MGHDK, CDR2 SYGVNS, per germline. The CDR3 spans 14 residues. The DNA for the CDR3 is TGTGCCAGCAGTGAACGTGTTAGCAGAGATACGCAGTATTTT. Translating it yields CASSERVSRDTQYF.

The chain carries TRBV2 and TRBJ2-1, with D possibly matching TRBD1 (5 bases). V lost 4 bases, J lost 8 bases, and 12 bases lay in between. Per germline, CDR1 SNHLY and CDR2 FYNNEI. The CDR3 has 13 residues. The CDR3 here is CASSVQGRHEQFF. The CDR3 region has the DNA TGTGCCAGCAGTGTCCAGGGAAGGCATGAGCAGTTCTTC.